This TCR beta chain was recorded in a study of T cells after yellow fever vaccination (dated by TCRdb to the late 2010s). With regard to the full study: Libraries from fractions with low cell numbers were prepared with the SMART-Seq v4 Ultra Low Input RNA kit. To follow T-cell clones before and after both primary and booster YFV17D yellow fever vaccination, bulk TCR alpha and beta repertoires underwent longitudinal sequencing. Two healthy male donors made up the cohort, one aged 18 to 30 years and the other aged 30 to 40 years. Blood samples were taken at several timepoints before and after primary and secondary immunization, and bulk PBMC replicates and cell subsets were isolated. General findings and caveats noted by the study authors: FACS-sorted repertoires could contain abundant contaminating clonotypes from the bulk population, so computational filtering was required. A small fraction of clonotypes showed up in both the CD4 and CD8 compartments, probably as a result of convergent recombination. Because only a couple of donors were included in the study, the extent to which the findings can be generalized is limited. The secondary T-cell response was weaker than the primary response but faster, peaking on day 5 instead of day 15. Most clones expanded after primary vaccination were re-detected after the booster (almost 98% of CD4 and around 88% of CD8), suggesting broad memory maintenance.

Of note for this clonotype: Its cognate antigen has yet to be identified. The record has no base qualities; no much larger clone is one base away.

Counted from cysteine to phenylalanine, this CDR3 has 15 amino acids. Of the read, only the CDR3 DNA is kept; its 45 bases are in frame from base 1. Between the V and J ends, shortened by 2 bases and 4 bases respectively, the junction contains 9 bases. The germline V gene yields MGHRA for CDR1 and YSYEKL for CDR2. Sequencing took place on an Illumina NovaSeq 6000. TCR cDNA was synthesized by 5'RACE template switching, through which a universal primer site and unique molecular identifiers were introduced. Priming for cDNA synthesis came from both the TCR alpha and TCR beta constant segments. Two PCR steps were used to amplify libraries, with sample barcodes and sequencing adapters being added in the second step. Libraries were sequenced on Illumina HiSeq 2500 (2x100 bp) or NovaSeq (2x150 bp). Regarding the original processing steps: MIGEC was used to demultiplex reads and collapse the reads into UMI consensus sequences, and MiXCR was used for V(D)J alignment. Vaccine-responding clonotypes were identified with edgeR using replicate PBMC samples, with FDR below 0.01 and a log2 fold change above 5 up to day 15 being required. Each bulk clonotype was labeled CD4 or CD8 based on which sequenced repertoire, CD4 or CD8, contained the clonotype at higher abundance. The public reads were run again by TCRdb, first through fastp at Q25 and then through MiXCR, and only productive beta chains were kept. A single entry per CDR3 protein holds the most common genes and DNA from its merged rows. Here the V and J calls rest on TCRdb's processing, not on the authors' analysis. This sample is represented by just over 300,000 distinct CDR3 sequences; approximately 3.8% of them were singletons. Of the sample, about a quarter is held by the ten largest clones.

According to the study, the label for this sample's treatment or condition signals: live attenuated yellow fever vaccine strain. At each blood-draw timepoint, two biological replicates of bulk PBMCs were obtained. A standard Ficoll-Paque protocol was used to isolate PBMCs from peripheral blood. TriZol was used to extract RNA from bulk PBMCs, from CD4 and CD8 fractions, and from dextramer-positive and dextramer-negative fractions. The source is a man aged 18 to 30 who received the YFV17D yellow fever vaccine. Rearrangement joined TRBV4-1 to TRBJ1-6; no D gene can be assigned with confidence. The input for sequencing was PBMCs, taken on the day of the yellow fever booster vaccination. The sequenced DNA is TGCGCCAGCAGCCAAAACTCAGCGTATAATTCACCCCTCCACTTT. Translated, it gives CASSQNSAYNSPLHF.